Detailed here is one TCR beta chain. Its matching antigen is unknown. This sample stems from a study of regulatory T cells in long-lasting Graves disease. Overall study: Antithyroid drugs had been taken under 3 months by newly diagnosed Graves' patients. Study results and limitations: Newly diagnosed disease favored TRBV20-1 and TRBJ2-1 over persistent disease.

The sample's time point: newly diagnosed GD, antithyroid drugs for less than 3 months. RNA isolated from PBMCs was used to make the TCR library. CDR1 and CDR2 from the germline V gene are LGHDT and YNNKEL (reference sequence). This CDR3 spans 15 amino acids. V lost 1 base and J lost 9; bases outside the gene matches: 6. Arm-PCR of CDR3 regions and iRepertoire HTBI primers were the basis on which TCR beta libraries were built. TCRdb reprocessed the multiplex PCR reads with MiXCR, giving one entry per CDR3 protein. In the table there are around 420,000 distinct CDR3 sequences, approximately 15% of which are singletons. These same records also appear under a second study, on T cells in Graves' hyperthyroidism and ophthalmopathy. From that second work: Recently diagnosed hyperthyroidism of less than 2 months' duration affected patients aged 18 to 65.

This chain links TRBV3-1 with TRBJ2-1, with 10 bases fitting TRBD2. The origin of this receptor is a woman in her thirties or forties with Graves disease. The material sequenced was peripheral blood mononuclear cells (PBMCs), taken at new diagnosis, from a patient treated with antithyroid drugs. CDR3 protein: CASSQGSGRTGEQFF. CDR3 nucleotides: TGTGCCAGCAGCCAAGGTAGCGGGAGGACGGGTGAGCAGTTCTTC.